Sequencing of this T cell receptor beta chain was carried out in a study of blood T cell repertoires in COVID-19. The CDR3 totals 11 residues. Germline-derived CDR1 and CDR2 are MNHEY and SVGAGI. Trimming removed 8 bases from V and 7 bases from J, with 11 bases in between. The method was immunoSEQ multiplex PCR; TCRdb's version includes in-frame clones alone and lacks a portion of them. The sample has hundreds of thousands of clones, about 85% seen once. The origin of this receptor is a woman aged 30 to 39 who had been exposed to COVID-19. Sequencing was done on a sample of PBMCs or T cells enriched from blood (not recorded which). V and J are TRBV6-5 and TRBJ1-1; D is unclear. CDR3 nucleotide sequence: TGTGCCAGCGGCAATGGCGGTGAAGCTTTCTTT. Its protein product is CASGNGGEAFF.